Each of the 30 T cell receptor beta chains below was sequenced from the same sample in a study of Ad26.COV2.S vaccination and SARS-CoV-2 variants. Profiled with immunoSEQ multiplex PCR; TCRdb holds only in-frame clones, not every one. The data show 350,000 to 450,000 clones, with around 92% seen just once and under 2% held by the top ten. The treatment is: approximately 18 received Ad26.COV2.S at low or high dose, single or two shots; about five received placebo; per-sample allocation not given. Vaccine and placebo recipients were sampled on day 63 after the first injection. The starting material was peripheral blood, obtained in a trial of Ad26.COV2.S vaccine versus placebo. The receptors derive from a person between 18 and 59 years old who received the Ad26.COV2.S COVID-19 vaccine or a placebo.

This chain joins TRBV5-1 and TRBJ2-7; 13 positions match TRBD2. CDR1 is SGHRS and CDR2 is YFSETQ in the germline V gene. The CDR3 has 18 residues. V dropped 4 bases and J dropped 3; count of bases not matched to a gene: 13. The CDR3: CASSGGLAGVYRIYEQYF. The CDR3 coding sequence is TGCGCCAGCAGCGGAGGACTAGCGGGGGTTTATCGGATCTACGAGCAGTACTTC.

Comments on this clone: Other DNA sequences within the sample encode an identical CDR3. The rearrangement uses TRBV7-2 and TRBJ1-2; tentatively, D is TRBD1 (5 bases). CDR3 length: 14 amino acids. Germline V gene lookup returns CDR1 SGHTA and CDR2 FQGNSA. The germline V and J ends were trimmed by 1 base and 0 bases, with 6 bases remaining between them. CDR3 DNA: TGTGCCAGCAGCTTAGAGGGACCTAACTATGGCTACACCTTC. Translating it yields CASSLEGPNYGYTF.

The rearrangement links TRBV7-6 to TRBJ2-6, with TRBD2 as a possible D gene (6 bases). CDR1 is SGHVS, CDR2 FNYEAQ, per germline. The CDR3 is 19 residues long. V was clipped by 2 bases and J by 0 bases, with 17 bases between them. The CDR3 region has the DNA TGTGCCAGCAGCTTACTAGGGCGGGAAGCCATCTCTGGGGCCAACGTCCTGACTTTC. This encodes CASSLLGREAISGANVLTF. The full variable domain, with the rest looked up from reference TRBV7-6 and TRBJ2-6, is GAGVSQSPRYKVTKRGQDVALRCDPISGHVSLYWYRQALGQGPEFLTYFNYEAQQDKSGLPNDRFSAERPEGSISTLTIQRTEQRDSAMYRCASSLLGREAISGANVLTFGAGSRLTVL.

This clone showed up just a few times. This rearrangement joins TRBV4-1 to TRBJ2-3; 8 bases agree with TRBD2. The J segment lost 2 bases and the V segment lost 4 bases, leaving 8 bases of the junction unmatched. The CDR3 spans 16 residues. Per germline, CDR1 MGHRA and CDR2 YSYEKL. CDR3 sequence: CASSRGTSEATDTQYF. CDR3 DNA sequence: TGCGCCAGCAGCCGCGGGACTAGTGAGGCCACAGATACGCAGTATTTT.

The gene calls are TRBV14 and TRBJ2-1, with 8 bases identical to TRBD2. This CDR3 comprises 14 residues. J was trimmed by 6 bases and V by 5 bases; bases with no gene match: 6. Germline V gene sequence: CDR1 SGHDN, CDR2 FVKESK. The CDR3 is CASSIAGPTNEQFF. CDR3 nucleotides: TGTGCCAGCAGCATAGCGGGACCCACCAATGAGCAGTTCTTC.

The chain joins TRBV6-2 or TRBV6-3 to TRBJ2-4, with D possibly TRBD2 on 5 matching bases. Germline values: CDR1 MNHEY, CDR2 SVGEGT. With 2 bases removed from V and 1 base from J, the gap between germline ends came to 12 bases. The CDR3 sequence is 16 residues long. CDR3 residues: CASSYRRALAKNIQYF. The CDR3 DNA reads as TGTGCCAGCAGTTACCGGCGGGCTTTGGCCAAAAACATTCAGTACTTC.

A single count supports this clone. This chain connects TRBV29-1 to TRBJ1-4; tentatively, D is TRBD1 (6 bases). Germline-derived CDR1 and CDR2 are SQVTM and ANQGSEA. V was cut by 4 bases and J by 3 bases, with 12 bases left in between. This CDR3 has 14 amino acids. The CDR3 here is CSVGRGTSNEKLFF. The CDR3 DNA is TGCAGCGTTGGTAGGGGGACATCTAATGAAAAACTGTTTTTT.

V usage is TRBV24-1 and J usage is TRBJ1-2; TRBD1 aligns across 8 bases. The CDR3 has 17 residues. V trimming: 5 bases; J trimming: 3 bases; junction bases outside the gene matches: 13. Germline CDR1 KGHDR, CDR2 SFDVKD. CDR3: CATSGGPGQGAHYGYTF. CDR3 nucleotides: TGTGCCACCAGTGGGGGGCCGGGCCAGGGGGCCCACTATGGCTACACCTTC.

The chain combines TRBV28 with TRBJ2-7; possible D gene TRBD1, 5 bases. Germline V gives CDR1 MDHEN, CDR2 SYDVKM. Trimming took 5 bases from V and 0 from J, leaving 11 bases between them. CDR3 length: 14 amino acids. The CDR3 is CASSQGLGSYEQYF. The CDR3 nucleotides are TGTGCCAGCAGTCAGGGTCTCGGCTCCTACGAGCAGTACTTC.

This chain joins TRBV9 and TRBJ2-7; D perhaps matches TRBD2 (5 bases). CDR1 and CDR2 (germline): SGDLS, YYNGEE. The CDR3 runs 15 residues. The germline V and J ends were trimmed by 0 bases and 0 bases, with 10 bases remaining between them. CDR3 DNA sequence: TGTGCCAGCAGCGTAGGGAGGACGGTCTCCTACGAGCAGTACTTC. This gives the protein CASSVGRTVSYEQYF.

This chain connects TRBV2 to TRBJ1-6; no reliable D call. The CDR3 loop spans 12 amino acids. Germline lookup yields CDR1 SNHLY and CDR2 FYNNEI. Deletions cut 4 bases from V and 8 bases from J, with 6 bases between. CDR3 in amino acids: CASSGTYSPLHF. The DNA of the CDR3 is TGTGCCAGCAGTGGCACCTATTCACCCCTCCACTTT.

The chain carries TRBV27 and TRBJ2-5; possibly TRBD1 or TRBD2 for D (6 bases each). Germline loops: CDR1 MNHEY, CDR2 SMNVEV (reference sequence). This CDR3 region has 15 residues. V was clipped by 6 bases and J by 4 bases, with 18 bases between them. The DNA of the CDR3 is TGTGCCAGCAGCCGCCTGACGGGGGCGATAGAGACCCAGTACTTC. As protein: CASSRLTGAIETQYF.

V is TRBV6-6 and J is TRBJ1-2, with D tentatively TRBD1 (6 bases). The germline V gene has CDR1 MNHNY and CDR2 SVGAGI (reference sequence). The V end lost 10 bases, the J end lost 2 bases, and 11 bases lay between the germline ends. CDR3 length equals 12 residues. CDR3 bases: TGTGCCACCCGGGACACAAACTATGGCTACACCTTC. It codes for CATRDTNYGYTF.

The chain is built from TRBV7-9 and TRBJ1-3; TRBD1 matches 7 bases. The CDR3 consists of 16 residues. From germline, CDR1 is SEHNR and CDR2 FQNEAQ (reference sequence). V trimming: 1 base; J trimming: 0 bases; junction bases outside the gene matches: 3. The CDR3 spells CASSLGRGDSGNTIYF. CDR3 bases: TGTGCCAGCAGCTTAGGCAGGGGGGACTCTGGAAACACCATATATTTT.

This rearrangement joins TRBV10-3 to TRBJ2-7; possibly TRBD1 for D (6 bases). The CDR3 consists of 14 residues. Trimming cost V 2 bases and J 5 bases, with 13 bases left between them. In germline, CDR1 is ENHRY, CDR2 SYGVKD. The CDR3 region has the DNA TGTGCCATCAGTGAGGCAGGGGCCGTAGACGAGCAGTACTTC. It yields the protein CAISEAGAVDEQYF.

This chain uses TRBV5-1 with TRBJ1-1; the match to TRBD1 covers 10 bases. The CDR3 spans 16 residues. The V and J ends lost 4 bases and 0 bases, in that order; junction bases with no gene match: 6. CDR1 and CDR2 (germline): SGHRS, YFSETQ. For the CDR3, the DNA is TGCGCCAGCAGCCAGGGACAGGGGTTAATGAACACTGAAGCTTTCTTT. Translating gives CASSQGQGLMNTEAFF.

Concerning this clone: Additional DNA sequences in this sample encode the identical CDR3. The chain is built from TRBV3-1 (or the pseudogene TRBV3-2) and TRBJ2-3; D is uncertain. This CDR3 spans 12 amino acids. V lost 1 base to trimming and J lost 6 bases, with 5 bases between them. From germline, CDR1 is LGHDT and CDR2 YNNKEL (reference sequence). The CDR3 coding sequence is TGTGCCAGCAGCCAAGTTTCCGATACGCAGTATTTT. Translation gives CASSQVSDTQYF.

CDR3 loop: CATSEPGAGQSQHF. The CDR3 coding sequence is TGTGCCACCAGTGAGCCAGGGGCGGGGCAGTCCCAGCATTTT. The chain recombines TRBV24-1 with TRBJ1-5, with D tentatively TRBD1 (6 bases). V lost 4 bases and J lost 11, with 17 bases in between. CDR1 KGHDR and CDR2 SFDVKD come from the germline V gene. This CDR3 contains 14 residues.

This rearrangement joins TRBV3-1 (or the pseudogene TRBV3-2) to TRBJ2-6, with D unresolved. CDR3 size: 13 residues. Germline loops: CDR1 LGHDT, CDR2 YNNKEL (reference sequence). V was cut by 1 base and J by 2 bases, with 0 bases left in between. The CDR3: CASSQAGANVLTF. The CDR3 bases are TGTGCCAGCAGCCAAGCTGGGGCCAACGTCCTGACTTTC.

J is TRBJ2-3 and V is TRBV4-3, with D perhaps matching TRBD1 (5 bases). Germline CDR1 reads LGHNA; CDR2 reads YSLEER. The ends were cut back, 0 bases at V and 9 bases at J, with 19 bases in the middle. The CDR3 has 16 amino acids. The CDR3 sequence is CASSQDFSGLGKTQYF. The CDR3 bases are TGCGCCAGCAGCCAAGATTTTTCAGGGCTGGGAAAGACGCAGTATTTT.

This clone was seen just once. The CDR3 reads CASSYGVLYNQPQHF. The CDR3 bases are TGTGCCAGCAGTTATGGAGTCCTGTACAATCAGCCCCAGCATTTT. This chain links TRBV6-2 or TRBV6-3 with TRBJ1-5; no reliable D call. CDR1 and CDR2 from the germline V gene are MNHEY and SVGEGT. The CDR3 covers 15 residues. Trimming stripped 3 bases from V and 3 bases from J, with 12 bases between.

This chain joins TRBV10-2 and TRBJ1-2; no clear D gene. Between the trimmed V and J ends, which lost 2 bases and 2 bases, there was a span of 3 bases. This CDR3 is built from 12 residues. CDR1 and CDR2 from the germline V gene are WSHSY and SAAADI. The CDR3 coding sequence is TGCGCCAGCAGTGAGGTCAACTATGGCTACACCTTC. Amino acid sequence: CASSEVNYGYTF.

This sequence joins TRBV11-1 and TRBJ1-4; D gene uncertain. V shed 2 bases and J shed 0 bases, with 7 bases lying between them. CDR1 is SGHAT, CDR2 FQDESV, per germline (reference sequence). The CDR3 extends over 15 amino acids. The CDR3 spells CASSLNGATNEKLFF. CDR3 coding DNA: TGTGCCAGCAGCTTAAACGGGGCAACTAATGAAAAACTGTTTTTT.

The V and J genes are TRBV6-5 and TRBJ2-7, with 9 bases that match TRBD1. V trimming: 7 bases; J trimming: 6 bases; junction bases outside the gene matches: 10. CDR1 and CDR2 (germline): MNHEY, SVGAGI. This CDR3 spans 14 amino acids. CDR3 coding DNA: TGTGCCAGCACCACCGGGACAGGGTTGGGCGAGCAGTACTTC. This sequence encodes CASTTGTGLGEQYF.

This chain uses TRBV29-1 with TRBJ2-2, with 7 nucleotides matching TRBD2. Trimming removed 7 bases from V and 6 bases from J; junction bases left unmatched: 2. Per germline, CDR1 SQVTM and CDR2 ANQGSEA. The CDR3 totals 11 residues. The CDR3 nucleotides are TGCAGCGGACGGGGGGCCGGGGAGCTGTTTTTT. It specifies CSGRGAGELFF.

This chain joins TRBV6-1 and TRBJ2-7, with D unclear. Germline CDR1 MNHNS, CDR2 SASEGT. V was shortened by 3 bases and J by 3 bases, with 9 bases between the two germline ends. The CDR3 is 13 residues long. DNA for the CDR3: TGTGCCAGCAGTGAGGCAGCCTACTACGAGCAGTACTTC. Translation: CASSEAAYYEQYF.

This clone was found a few times. V usage is TRBV6-1 and J usage is TRBJ1-6; D is unresolved. Germline CDR1 reads MNHNS; CDR2 reads SASEGT. This CDR3 spans 12 amino acids. The V end lost 1 base, the J end lost 10 bases, and 5 bases lay between the germline ends. The CDR3 region is CASSEGRSPLHF. The CDR3 bases are TGTGCCAGCAGTGAAGGTCGGTCACCCCTCCACTTT.

The chain employs TRBV9 and TRBJ2-5; no clear D. Germline CDR1 and CDR2: SGDLS and YYNGEE. This CDR3 is 13 amino acids long. V lost 1 base and J 5 bases, leaving 9 bases between the germline ends. The CDR3 nucleotides read TGTGCCAGCAGCGTAACAGCCTGGGAGACCCAGTACTTC. Amino acid sequence: CASSVTAWETQYF.

The rearrangement joins TRBV19 to TRBJ2-5; maybe TRBD1 (5 bases). From germline, CDR1 is LNHDA and CDR2 SQIVND (reference sequence). V was cut by 7 bases and J by 3 bases, with 12 bases left in between. This CDR3 spans 13 amino acids. The CDR3 DNA follows: TGTGCCAGTAAGAGCGCCAGGGAAGAGACCCAGTACTTC. It encodes CASKSAREETQYF. The entire variable domain, with the rest obtained from reference TRBV19 and TRBJ2-5, is as follows: DGGITQSPKYLFRKEGQNVTLSCEQNLNHDAMYWYRQDPGQGLRLIYYSQIVNDFQKGDIAEGYSVSREKKESFPLTVTSAQKNPTAFYLCASKSAREETQYFGPGTRLLVL.

V usage is TRBV28 and J usage is TRBJ1-4; no reliable D call. This CDR3 comprises 12 residues. Germline lookup yields CDR1 MDHEN and CDR2 SYDVKM. The V gene lost 7 bases and the J gene lost 6 bases, with 9 bases spanning the gap. The CDR3 loop reads CASNNWDEKLFF. The CDR3 region has the DNA TGTGCCAGCAACAATTGGGATGAAAAACTGTTTTTT. Combining the CDR3 with reference TRBV28 and TRBJ1-4 gives the whole variable domain DVKVTQSSRYLVKRTGEKVFLECVQDMDHENMFWYRQDPGLGLRLIYFSYDVKMKEKGDIPEGYSVSREKKERFSLILESASTNQTSMYLCASNNWDEKLFFGSGTQLSVL.